This record covers a single T cell receptor (beta chain). Its antigen is not identified. This CDR3 region has 13 residues. V lost 4 bases, J lost 7 bases, and 13 bases lay in between. Germline lookup yields CDR1 SGHTA and CDR2 FQGNSA. Generated by immunoSEQ multiplex PCR, the TCRdb table keeps only in-frame clones and is missing some. The repertoire holds 95,000 to 150,000 clones, with about 93% as singletons. The record originates from a study of T cell responses to AZD1222 COVID-19 vaccine. Study-wide findings and caveats: Without day 14 samples, only post-peak T cell repertoires were studied. Donors in the cohort were predominantly white British and more often female, and clonal diversity was possibly underestimated.

V and J are TRBV7-2 and TRBJ1-1, with a tentative D call TRBD1 (5 bases). The TCR comes from an adult who received the AZD1222 COVID-19 vaccine. The sequencing used peripheral blood, collected 28 days after the second AZD1222 dose. CDR3 nucleotide sequence: TGTGCCAGCAGCTCCACGGGGGGGGGTGAAGCTTTCTTT. It specifies CASSSTGGGEAFF.